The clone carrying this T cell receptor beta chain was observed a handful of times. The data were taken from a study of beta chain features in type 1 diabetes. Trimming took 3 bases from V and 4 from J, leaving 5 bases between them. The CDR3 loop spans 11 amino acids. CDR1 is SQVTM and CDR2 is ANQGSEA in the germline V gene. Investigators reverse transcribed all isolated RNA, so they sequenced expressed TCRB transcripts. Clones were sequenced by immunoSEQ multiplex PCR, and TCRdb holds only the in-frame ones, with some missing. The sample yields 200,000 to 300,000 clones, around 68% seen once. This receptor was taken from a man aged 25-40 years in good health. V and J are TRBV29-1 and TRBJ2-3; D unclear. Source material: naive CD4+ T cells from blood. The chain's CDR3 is CSVEWADTQYF. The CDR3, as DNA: TGCAGCGTTGAGTGGGCAGATACGCAGTATTTT.